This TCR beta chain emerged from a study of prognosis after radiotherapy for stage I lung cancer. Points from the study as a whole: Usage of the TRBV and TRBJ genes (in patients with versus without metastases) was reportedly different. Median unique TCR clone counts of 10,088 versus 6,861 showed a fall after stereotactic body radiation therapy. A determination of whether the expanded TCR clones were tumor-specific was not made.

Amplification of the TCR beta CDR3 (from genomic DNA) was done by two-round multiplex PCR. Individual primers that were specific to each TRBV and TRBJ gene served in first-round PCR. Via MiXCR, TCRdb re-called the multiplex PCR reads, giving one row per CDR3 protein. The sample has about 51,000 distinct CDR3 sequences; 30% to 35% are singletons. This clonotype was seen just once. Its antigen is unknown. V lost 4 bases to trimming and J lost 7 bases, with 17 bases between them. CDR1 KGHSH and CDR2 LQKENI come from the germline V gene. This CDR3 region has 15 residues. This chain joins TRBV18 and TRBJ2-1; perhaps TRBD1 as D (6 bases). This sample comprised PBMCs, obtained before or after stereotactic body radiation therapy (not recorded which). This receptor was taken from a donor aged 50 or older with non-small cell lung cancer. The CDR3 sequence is CASSLVQGGANEQFF. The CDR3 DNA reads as TGTGCCAGCTCACTGGTACAGGGCGGTGCTAATGAGCAGTTCTTC.